What follows are 16 T cell receptor beta chains derived from one specimen sequenced in a study of shared clonotypes between healthy human individuals. Assay used: immunoSEQ multiplex PCR; TCRdb lists only in-frame clones, some missing. The top ten hold 1.2% to 1.5% of the sample, which has about 1 million clones, approximately 72% seen once. The specimen was memory CD4+ T cells sorted from blood. Described subset: CD45RA-negative fraction. These receptors originate from a man aged 18 to 35 in good health.

The chain combines TRBV5-5 with TRBJ2-1; TRBD2 is a possible D gene (5 bases). This CDR3 contains 16 residues. Germline CDR1 reads SGHKS; CDR2 reads YYEKEE (reference sequence). V was trimmed by 2 bases and J by 1 base, leaving 13 bases between them. Here the CDR3 DNA reads TGTGCCAGCAGCTTCAGTCGGGATCTTTCCTACAATGAGCAGTTCTTC. Translation gives CASSFSRDLSYNEQFF.

V is TRBV5-1 and J is TRBJ1-4; perhaps TRBD1 as D (5 bases). Germline V lookup: CDR1 SGHRS, CDR2 YFSETQ. This CDR3 contains 13 residues. V was clipped by 1 base and J by 7 bases, with 8 bases between them. CDR3 nucleotides: TGCGCCAGCAGCTTGCTTGGGGGTGAAAAACTGTTTTTT. Translating it yields CASSLLGGEKLFF.

The rearrangement joins TRBV7-2 to TRBJ2-7, with D perhaps matching TRBD2 (5 bases). Germline V gives CDR1 SGHTA, CDR2 FQGNSA. The CDR3 extends over 15 amino acids. Trimming removed 5 bases from V and 2 bases from J, with 16 bases in between. This CDR3 is CASSGIYGNTYEQYF. The CDR3 DNA reads as TGTGCCAGCAGCGGGATCTACGGGAATACCTACGAGCAGTACTTC.

This clone has a handful of counts. The rearrangement links TRBV6-1 to TRBJ1-5; D is uncertain. The CDR3 loop spans 12 amino acids. V was cut by 6 bases and J by 3 bases, with 6 bases left in between. Germline V lookup: CDR1 MNHNS, CDR2 SASEGT. CDR3 nucleotide sequence: TGTGCCAGCAGGATGGACAATCAGCCCCAGCATTTT. Residues: CASRMDNQPQHF.

This clone was recorded at least ten times. This chain links TRBV6-5 with TRBJ1-1; perhaps TRBD1 as D (6 bases). Germline CDR1 and CDR2: MNHEY and SVGAGI. V gave up 0 bases and J gave up 10 bases, with 12 bases separating them. This CDR3 is 13 amino acids long. CDR3 nucleotide sequence: TGTGCCAGCAGTTACTCTGAGGGGGAGCGAGCTTTCTTT. Translation gives CASSYSEGERAFF.

The V gene is TRBV7-8, the J gene TRBJ2-1, with 7 bases aligning to TRBD2. V trimming: 5 bases; J trimming: 6 bases; junction bases outside the gene matches: 7. Germline CDR1 is SGHVS and CDR2 is FQNEAQ. This CDR3 contains 14 residues. DNA for the CDR3: TGTGCCAGCAGCCACCGGACTAGTGCCAATGAGCAGTTCTTC. Its translation is CASSHRTSANEQFF.

The CDR3 loop reads CASSLDRGQLGNTIYF. CDR3 DNA sequence: TGTGCCAGCAGCTTAGATCGAGGACAGCTCGGAAACACCATATATTTT. The gene calls are TRBV11-2 and TRBJ1-3; possible D gene TRBD1, 6 bases. V lost 0 bases and J 4 bases, leaving 13 bases between the germline ends. Germline CDR1 is SGHAT and CDR2 is FQNNGV. The CDR3 contains 16 residues.

The rearrangement uses TRBV30 and TRBJ2-1; the D is unclear. This CDR3 spans 16 amino acids. CDR1 and CDR2 from the germline V gene are GTSNPN and SVGIG (reference sequence). Trimming shortened V by 1 base and J by 0 bases, and 13 bases separated the two germline ends. DNA for the CDR3: TGTGCCTGGAGTGGCGGACGGGCTAGCTCCTACAATGAGCAGTTCTTC. Translated, it gives CAWSGGRASSYNEQFF.

The V gene is TRBV7-3, the J gene TRBJ2-1, with 8 bases lining up with TRBD1. V lost 1 base to trimming and J lost 4 bases; unmatched junction nucleotides: 3. Looked up from germline, CDR1 is SGHTA and CDR2 is FQGTGA. The length of the CDR3 is 15 residues. In DNA, the CDR3 is TGTGCCAGCAGCTTAAACGGACAGGGATACAATGAGCAGTTCTTC. Protein: CASSLNGQGYNEQFF.

In its sample, this clone was seen once. The chain couples TRBV19 to TRBJ1-4; TRBD1 matches at 8 bases. This CDR3 is 15 amino acids long. Germline CDR1 and CDR2: LNHDA and SQIVND (reference sequence). With 4 bases clipped from V and 4 bases from J, the junction kept 5 bases outside the gene matches. CDR3 DNA: TGTGCCAGTAGTAATCAGGGGGCGATTAATGAAAAACTGTTTTTT. It encodes CASSNQGAINEKLFF.

As for this clone: A far larger clone lies a single base away; this is likely a read error. The conserved final phenylalanine or tryptophan is absent from the CDR3, which likely points to a read error. This chain connects TRBV27 to TRBJ1-2; a weak D match, TRBD1 (6 bases). Trimming removed 3 bases at V and 2 bases at J, with 13 bases between. Germline values: CDR1 MNHEY, CDR2 SMNVEV (reference sequence). The CDR3 spans 15 residues. The CDR3 loop is CASSLSPGANYGYTL. Written as DNA, the CDR3 is TGTGCCAGCAGTTTGTCTCCAGGGGCGAACTATGGCTACACCCTC.

The chain combines TRBV5-1 with TRBJ2-3; D is unclear. CDR1 is SGHRS and CDR2 is YFSETQ in the germline V gene. Trimming cost V 0 bases and J 0 bases, with 5 bases left between them. The CDR3 is 14 amino acids. CDR3 bases: TGCGCCAGCAGCTTGGTACAGAGCACAGATACGCAGTATTTT. It yields the protein CASSLVQSTDTQYF.

This clone was seen more than once but under ten times. The chain carries TRBV29-1 and TRBJ1-1; D unresolved. In germline, CDR1 is SQVTM, CDR2 ANQGSEA. This CDR3 spans 10 amino acids. The ends were cut back, 4 bases at V and 5 bases at J, with 5 bases in the middle. The DNA for the CDR3 is TGCAGCGTTGTTGGAACTGAAGCTTTCTTT. This encodes CSVVGTEAFF.

CDR3 in amino acids: CASSRGGSMNTEAFF. CDR3 coding DNA: TGTGCCAGCAGCCGGGGGGGCAGCATGAACACTGAAGCTTTCTTT. The genes are TRBV7-9 and TRBJ1-1; the D gene is possibly TRBD1 (6 bases). The germline V and J ends were trimmed by 5 bases and 0 bases, with 13 bases remaining between them. CDR3 size: 15 residues. CDR1 SEHNR and CDR2 FQNEAQ come from the germline V gene (reference sequence).

The CDR3 loop reads CASYSGQGSYEQYF. The CDR3 DNA reads as TGCGCCAGCTACTCCGGACAGGGTTCCTACGAGCAGTACTTC. The V and J genes are TRBV23-1 and TRBJ2-7, with 8 bases lining up with TRBD1. TRBV23-1 is identified as an open reading frame with a role that is uncertain. With 8 bases clipped from V and 1 base from J, the junction kept 7 bases outside the gene matches. This CDR3 is 14 amino acids long.

The chain combines TRBV7-2 with TRBJ2-1; 9 bases agree with TRBD2. The CDR3 is 15 amino acids. Germline V gives CDR1 SGHTA, CDR2 FQGNSA. The J segment lost 5 bases and the V segment lost 2 bases, leaving 4 bases of the junction unmatched. CDR3 residues: CASSLWASGNNEQFF. DNA for the CDR3: TGTGCCAGCAGCTTATGGGCTAGCGGGAACAATGAGCAGTTCTTC. The full variable domain, completed using reference TRBV7-2 and TRBJ2-1, is GAGVSQSPSNKVTEKGKDVELRCDPISGHTALYWYRQSLGQGLEFLIYFQGNSAPDKSGLPSDRFSAERTGGSVSTLTIQRTQQEDSAVYLCASSLWASGNNEQFFGPGTRLTVL.